This T cell receptor (beta chain) was recorded in a study of neoadjuvant anti-PD-1 for oral cavity cancer. Study information: Most patients had three to four biweekly doses of 3 mg/kg nivolumab before resection. Non-progressing patients received a fourth nivolumab dose near day 43, then surgery on days 50-56.

The CDR3 spans 11 residues. Trimming left V 8 bases short and J 4 bases short, with 6 bases between. Germline V gene sequence: CDR1 MNHNY, CDR2 SVGAGI (reference sequence). Clones were read by immunoSEQ multiplex PCR, and TCRdb kept only the in-frame ones, dropping some. The sample consists of more than 11,000 clones, just under 75% of them appearing once. Time point described: after neoadjuvant nivolumab, at surgical resection. Stage II-IVA oral cavity squamous cell carcinoma was new and untreated by systemic or radiation therapy. The chain is built from TRBV6-6 and TRBJ1-3; D gene unclear. This TCR derives from a person aged 35 to 85 with oral cavity squamous cell carcinoma. The specimen comprised PBMCs, sampled after nivolumab (anti-PD-1) treatment. CDR3 region: CASHGGNTIYF. CDR3 DNA sequence: TGTGCCAGCCACGGGGGAAACACCATATATTTT.